A selection of T cell receptor beta chains follows, all from one sample in a study of blood T cells in healthy people across ages. One entry per CDR3 protein, called by TCRdb with MiXCR from the 5' RACE reads. The sample has some 1.8 million distinct CDR3 sequences; about 39% are singletons. The sequenced sample was blood. The receptors were sampled from a human donor in good health. Both conserved end residues are part of each CDR3.

V	CDR3
TRBV29-1	CSVGLTGDYGYTF
TRBV12-3/TRBV12-4	CASSFGRGREGLGQYF
TRBV27	CASSLVPPPYSYEQYF
TRBV6-5	CAGSPGSREQFF
TRBV20-1	CSAPHDTSIGANYGYTF
TRBV4-3	CASSQQQGGNEQFF
TRBV20-1	CSARDYGTLGGKETQYF
TRBV11-2	CASSPFRESYEQYF
TRBV10-3	CAIRDGGGTEAFF
TRBV20-1	CSTFTGTGPYEQYF
TRBV20-1	CSARGGIAGNSPLHF
TRBV20-1	CSATSSGYQETQYF
TRBV5-1	CASSDGGLRTEAFF
TRBV28	CASSQPSTYEQYF
TRBV5-1	CASSLRLGSNSGANVLTF
TRBV4-1	CASSQDLIIGIEQYF
TRBV9	CASSAGLGVTDTQYF
TRBV12-3/TRBV12-4	CASSLAGAILGGYTF
TRBV7-2	CAGSFSGGETQYF
TRBV5-6	CASSTGTGVRTDTQYF
TRBV28	CASRVPGHVSQFF
TRBV20-1	CSAPLAGRTDTQYF
TRBV10-3	CAISETGRYGYTF
TRBV28	CASSNTGTEAFF
TRBV4-1	CASSQVYKPVLVVDRRYGYTF
TRBV7-9	CASSARPLSSYNEQFF
TRBV5-1	CASSLGGGASEAFF
TRBV5-1	CASSLDGSQPQHF
TRBV20-1	CSAFQGNINEQYF
TRBV20-1	CSALKGDSVQETQYF
TRBV2	CASSDPGSNGYTF
TRBV5-4	CASSPTGGPGGNYNEQFF
TRBV20-1	CSARDSAAFQETQYF
TRBV12-3/TRBV12-4	CASSAQSGLGSYTF
TRBV19	CASSMGSTEAFF
TRBV24-1	CATRETGSNYGYTF
TRBV7-3	CASSPGVAGELFF
TRBV4-3	CASSQDLALAGETQYF
TRBV24-1	CATSPGGTAQHF
TRBV20-1	CSADRLMGTDTQYF
TRBV6-2/TRBV6-3	CASSSTGVEQFF
TRBV6-6	CASSYSSPGRTGELFF
TRBV5-1	CASSLASRGEETQYF
TRBV4-3	CASSQVTGLGSTDTQYF
TRBV7-3	CASSSQTGVFDEQFF
TRBV19	CASIDTGVRNYGYTF
TRBV6-1	CASSEALRQGAREQYF
TRBV5-5	CASSSWAGLGEKLFF
TRBV7-9	CASSKLSPGLRFREQYF
TRBV19	CASSVTSGAQYF
TRBV20-1	CSASFGTYKFNEQFF
TRBV7-3	CASSPQGQAGETQYF
TRBV15	CATSSGNVNYGYTF
TRBV5-6	CASSQTDKGAYGYTF
TRBV10-3	CAAGGSDTQYF